These 10 T cell receptor beta chains came from one sample sequenced in a study of cytomegalovirus exposure and HLA in healthy donors. The PCR ran on 60 Vbeta and 13 Jbeta primers. Sequencing used immunoSEQ multiplex PCR; TCRdb keeps in-frame clones, though not all of them. The profile shows under 200,000 clones, 80% of them singletons. The material sequenced was PBMCs. The receptors stem from a man aged 40-49 years in good health and CMV-seronegative.

This clone was picked up many times. The J gene is TRBJ1-2, the V gene TRBV5-1; 8 bases are shared with TRBD1. The trim removed 5 bases at V and 5 bases at J, leaving 8 bases unmatched. The CDR3 totals 14 residues. Germline CDR1 and CDR2: SGHRS and YFSETQ. Written as DNA, the CDR3 is TGCGCCAGCAGACATAACGACAGGGGATATGGCTACACCTTC. As protein: CASRHNDRGYGYTF.

The chain recombines TRBV29-1 with TRBJ1-2; D might be TRBD1 (5 bases). V lost 3 bases and J lost 4, with 12 bases in between. CDR3 length equals 13 residues. Germline lookup yields CDR1 SQVTM and CDR2 ANQGSEA. CDR3 sequence: CSVDKGLSYGYTF. The CDR3 nucleotides are TGCAGCGTTGATAAGGGGCTGAGCTATGGCTACACCTTC.

This clone was detected only once. J is TRBJ2-7 and V is TRBV19; 8 positions match TRBD2. The V and J ends lost 5 bases and 4 bases, in that order; junction bases with no gene match: 7. This CDR3 is built from 14 residues. Looked up from germline, CDR1 is LNHDA and CDR2 is SQIVND (reference sequence). The CDR3 protein is CASSSSGRRYEQYF. CDR3 nucleotide sequence: TGTGCCAGTAGTTCGAGCGGGAGACGGTACGAGCAGTACTTC.

There are a few counts of this clone. This rearrangement joins TRBV19 to TRBJ1-1, with 7 bases aligning to TRBD1. Germline CDR1 and CDR2: LNHDA and SQIVND (reference sequence). Unmatched junction bases numbered 10, after V lost 4 bases and J lost 5 bases. The CDR3 consists of 15 residues. The CDR3 protein is CASSTLTGVTTEAFF. The DNA for the CDR3 is TGTGCCAGTAGTACTTTAACAGGGGTCACAACTGAAGCTTTCTTT.

The sample holds one count of this clone. J is TRBJ2-1 and V is TRBV10-3, with no clear D. The CDR3 runs to 15 residues. Germline V gene data show CDR1 as ENHRY and CDR2 as SYGVKD. V was shortened by 6 bases and J by 0 bases, with 12 bases between the two germline ends. CDR3 protein: CAIRPVRNSYNEQFF. CDR3 sequence (DNA): TGTGCCATCAGGCCGGTGCGGAACTCCTACAATGAGCAGTTCTTC.

The chain combines TRBV7-6 with TRBJ2-1; D possibly corresponds to TRBD1 (5 bases). Germline assignment: CDR1 SGHVS and CDR2 FNYEAQ. V dropped 5 bases and J dropped 8 bases, with 28 bases sitting between them. The CDR3 runs to 18 residues. This CDR3 reads CASSPRVPISLYNDEQFF. The CDR3 DNA is TGTGCCAGCAGCCCCAGGGTACCCATTTCTCTCTACAATGATGAGCAGTTCTTC.

This chain uses TRBV19 with TRBJ1-1, with 10 positions matching TRBD1. Germline V gives CDR1 LNHDA, CDR2 SQIVND (reference sequence). This CDR3 is 16 amino acids long. Trimming removed 2 bases from V and 1 base from J; junction bases left unmatched: 4. The CDR3 nucleotides read TGTGCCAGTAGTATACTCTGGACAGGGGGGAACACTGAAGCTTTCTTT. Amino acid sequence: CASSILWTGGNTEAFF.

This chain connects TRBV6-6 to TRBJ1-6, with TRBD1 identical over 8 bases. V shed 10 bases and J 8 bases; nucleotides not matched to a gene: 13. The V gene's germline CDR1 is MNHNY and CDR2 SVGAGI (reference sequence). The CDR3 covers 15 residues. CDR3 sequence (DNA): TGTGCCACCCACAAACTTGACAGGGGCCATTCACCCCTCCACTTT. Protein sequence: CATHKLDRGHSPLHF.

The chain combines TRBV7-2 with TRBJ2-1; D unclear. Germline V gene sequence: CDR1 SGHTA, CDR2 FQGNSA. Deletions cut 2 bases from V and 4 bases from J, with 6 bases between. This CDR3 is built from 13 residues. This CDR3 is CASSLIRYNEQFF. CDR3 coding DNA: TGTGCCAGCAGCTTAATCCGTTACAATGAGCAGTTCTTC.

The chain uses TRBV9 and TRBJ2-7; tentative D call: TRBD2 (5 bases). The CDR3 totals 14 residues. Trimming stripped 4 bases from V and 6 bases from J, with 17 bases between. Germline V lookup: CDR1 SGDLS, CDR2 YYNGEE. The CDR3 DNA sequence: TGTGCCAGCAGCAGCCCGGGGAGAGGTCGCGAGCAGTACTTC. It yields the protein CASSSPGRGREQYF.